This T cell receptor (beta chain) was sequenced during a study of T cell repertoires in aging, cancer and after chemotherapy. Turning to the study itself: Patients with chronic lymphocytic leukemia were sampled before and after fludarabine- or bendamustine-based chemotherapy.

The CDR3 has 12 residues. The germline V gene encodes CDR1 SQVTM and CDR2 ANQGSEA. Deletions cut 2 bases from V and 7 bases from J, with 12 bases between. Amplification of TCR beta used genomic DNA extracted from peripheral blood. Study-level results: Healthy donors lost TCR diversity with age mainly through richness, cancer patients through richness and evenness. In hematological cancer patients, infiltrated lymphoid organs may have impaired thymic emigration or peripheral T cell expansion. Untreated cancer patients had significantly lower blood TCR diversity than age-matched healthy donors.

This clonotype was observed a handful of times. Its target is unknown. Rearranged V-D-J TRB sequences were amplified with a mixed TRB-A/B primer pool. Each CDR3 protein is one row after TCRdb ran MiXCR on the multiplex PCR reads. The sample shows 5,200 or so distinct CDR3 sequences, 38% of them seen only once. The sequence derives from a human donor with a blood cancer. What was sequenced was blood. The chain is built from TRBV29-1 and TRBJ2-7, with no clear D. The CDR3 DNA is TGCAGCGTTGAAACCGGGCCCCGAGAGCAGTACTTC. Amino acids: CSVETGPREQYF.